The 15 T cell receptor beta chains below were found in one sample sequenced in a study of T-cell reconstitution after alpha-beta-depleted transplantation in children. Library preparation (for TCRbeta) was performed with unique molecular identifiers. TCRdb re-derived calls from the PCR reads in MiXCR, one entry per CDR3 protein. Here the sample spans 600,000 to 700,000 distinct CDR3 sequences, around 14% being singletons. This specimen was PBMCs, taken before TCRalphabeta/CD19-depleted stem cell transplant. The receptors were sampled from a girl aged 2-10 years with congenital amegakaryocytic thrombocytopenia, due to receive a stem cell transplant.

This clonotype has a count of ten or more. The V gene is TRBV7-8, the J gene TRBJ2-1; TRBD1 is a possible D gene (5 bases). CDR3 length equals 15 residues. V lost 11 bases to trimming and J lost 5 bases, with 22 bases between them. Germline V gives CDR1 SGHVS, CDR2 FQNEAQ. The CDR3 nucleotides read TGTGCCGGATCTGCTGGGCAGGGTTGGAACAATGAGCAGTTCTTC. Translating it yields CAGSAGQGWNNEQFF.

J is TRBJ2-5 and V is TRBV20-1; D is possibly TRBD2 (5 bases). With 0 bases removed from V and 3 bases from J, the gap between germline ends came to 11 bases. The CDR3 loop spans 14 amino acids. Germline loops: CDR1 DFQATT, CDR2 SNEGSKA (reference sequence). The CDR3 reads CSARDIVREETQYF. The CDR3 DNA reads as TGCAGTGCTAGAGATATAGTGCGGGAAGAGACCCAGTACTTC.

This clonotype was detected only a few times. The V gene is TRBV4-1, the J gene TRBJ2-1; TRBD2 agrees at 10 bases. The CDR3 extends over 17 amino acids. Losses at the gene ends were 4 bases for V and 4 bases for J; bases not matched to a gene: 10. Per the germline V gene, CDR1 is MGHRA and CDR2 is YSYEKL. As DNA, the CDR3 is TGCGCCAGCAGCCTCCTCGGACTAGCGGCCTCATACAATGAGCAGTTCTTC. This translates into CASSLLGLAASYNEQFF.

This sequence joins TRBV29-1 and TRBJ2-5; TRBD1 might be the D (5 bases). V lost 7 bases and J lost 2, with 8 bases in between. Germline V gene data show CDR1 as SQVTM and CDR2 as ANQGSEA. This CDR3 is 11 amino acids long. The CDR3 region has the DNA TGCAGCGGGGGCGAGCAAGAGACCCAGTACTTC. It specifies CSGGEQETQYF.

This clonotype was recorded at least ten times. The gene calls are TRBV12-3 or TRBV12-4 and TRBJ2-7, with TRBD1 matching over 9 bases. The V gene end was trimmed by 5 bases and the J gene end by 6 bases; junction bases not matched to a gene: 11. The CDR3 extends over 15 amino acids. CDR3 in amino acids: CASSPRDRAFLEQYF. The CDR3 nucleotides are TGTGCCAGCAGTCCCCGGGACAGGGCCTTCCTCGAGCAGTACTTC.

V and J are TRBV10-3 and TRBJ2-4, with 12 bases matching TRBD2. The germline CDR1 and CDR2 sequences are ENHRY and SYGVKD. This CDR3 region has 18 residues. Trimming cost V 3 bases and J 2 bases; bases outside gene matches: 8. The CDR3 is CAISEGTSGYKTKNIQYF. CDR3 sequence (DNA): TGTGCCATCAGTGAAGGGACTAGCGGGTATAAAACCAAAAACATTCAGTACTTC.

This clonotype was picked up many times. The chain employs TRBV20-1 and TRBJ2-2, with D unresolved. There are 11 residues in the CDR3. The V gene lost 4 bases and the J gene lost 6 bases, with 6 bases spanning the gap. Germline V gene sequence: CDR1 DFQATT, CDR2 SNEGSKA (reference sequence). CDR3 loop: CSAKESGELFF. The CDR3 region has the DNA TGCAGTGCTAAGGAATCCGGGGAGCTGTTTTTT.

V and J are TRBV3-1 and TRBJ2-3; tentative D call: TRBD2 (6 bases). V was shortened by 2 bases and J by 5 bases, with 20 bases between the two germline ends. The germline gives CDR1 LGHDT, CDR2 YNNKEL (reference sequence). The CDR3 loop spans 17 amino acids. CDR3 amino acids: CASSQPGLRRSGDTQYF. CDR3 coding DNA: TGTGCCAGCAGCCAACCGGGACTCCGAAGATCGGGAGATACGCAGTATTTT.

This clonotype was seen repeatedly, ten times or more. This rearrangement joins TRBV24-1 to TRBJ2-3; 9 nucleotides line up with TRBD1. Germline V gene data show CDR1 as KGHDR and CDR2 as SFDVKD. Trimming removed 4 bases from V and 4 bases from J; junction bases left unmatched: 5. This CDR3 is 15 amino acids long. The chain's CDR3 is CATSERDRAADTQYF. The DNA of the CDR3 is TGTGCCACCAGTGAGAGGGACAGGGCGGCAGATACGCAGTATTTT.

With respect to this clonotype: This may stem from a read error, because a much larger clone lies one nucleotide away. DNA of the CDR3: TGTGCCAGCAGCTTCCTCTGGACTAGTATCAAGACCCAGTACTTC. It yields the protein CASSFLWTSIKTQYF. V and J are TRBV7-8 and TRBJ2-5; 7 bases agree with TRBD2. The germline CDR1 and CDR2 sequences are SGHVS and FQNEAQ. After removal of 3 bases from V and 6 bases from J, the junction contained 10 bases not matched to a gene. There are 15 residues in the CDR3.

This clonotype was seen many times. The V call is TRBV5-1, the J call TRBJ2-5; 8 positions agree with TRBD1. Unmatched junction bases numbered 4, after V lost 4 bases and J lost 2 bases. The CDR3 has 14 residues. The germline V gene has CDR1 SGHRS and CDR2 YFSETQ. The CDR3: CASSRTGSQETQYF. As DNA, the CDR3 is TGCGCCAGCAGCCGGACAGGGTCGCAAGAGACCCAGTACTTC.

The CDR3 nucleotides are TGTGCCAGCAGCCCCCTCGGGAGTAACTATGGCTACACCTTC. This encodes CASSPLGSNYGYTF. The chain is built from TRBV7-9 and TRBJ1-2; the D is unclear. Germline CDR1 and CDR2: SEHNR and FQNEAQ (reference sequence). The CDR3 extends over 14 amino acids. Trimming removed 5 bases at V and 1 base at J, with 11 bases between.

In this sample, this clonotype turned up a few times. The DNA for the CDR3 is TGTGCCATCGGACAGGGACAGGGGTTGACCGGGGAGCTGTTTTTT. Amino acid sequence: CAIGQGQGLTGELFF. The chain couples TRBV10-3 to TRBJ2-2; TRBD1 matches 10 bases. CDR1 and CDR2 from the germline V gene are ENHRY and SYGVKD. The CDR3 sequence is 15 residues long. The junction had 8 bases not matched to a gene; V was cut back by 8 bases and J by 5 bases.

This clonotype was recorded a few times. The chain uses TRBV12-3 or TRBV12-4 and TRBJ2-3; TRBD2 matches at 9 bases. Trimming took 0 bases from V and 2 from J; bases not matched to a gene: 3. The CDR3 is 16 residues long. This CDR3 reads CASSLAWGLATDTQYF. The DNA of the CDR3 is TGTGCCAGCAGTTTAGCGTGGGGACTAGCCACAGATACGCAGTATTTT.

This clonotype was observed at least ten times. The chain employs TRBV20-1 and TRBJ2-1, with TRBD2 identical over 11 bases. This CDR3 comprises 18 residues. V trimming: 2 bases; J trimming: 0 bases; junction bases outside the gene matches: 9. Germline V lookup: CDR1 DFQATT, CDR2 SNEGSKA (reference sequence). The CDR3 here is CSARLGTSGRSSYNEQFF. The CDR3 nucleotides read TGCAGTGCTAGACTAGGGACTAGCGGTCGAAGCTCCTACAATGAGCAGTTCTTC.